One and the same sample provided the 16 T cell receptor beta chains below, sequenced in a study of T cell repertoires in cytomegalovirus infection. TCRdb reprocessed the reads with MiXCR, giving one entry per CDR3 protein. The sample carries 400,000 to 600,000 distinct CDR3 sequences, 42% recorded once. Antigens of these TCRs are unknown. The source material was cultured PBMCs, sampled from culture after CMV antigen stimulation. The receptors were gathered from a human donor in good health (CMV status not recorded). Some clones in this sample may be carry-over from other donors' samples.

This clonotype was counted only a few times. The gene calls are TRBV7-2 and TRBJ2-1, with a possible D match to TRBD2 (7 bases). CDR3 length: 13 residues. The V gene lost 6 bases and the J gene lost 6 bases, with 12 bases spanning the gap. Germline lookup yields CDR1 SGHTA and CDR2 FQGNSA. CDR3 bases: TGTGCCAGCAGGCTAGGGGGGGGCAATGAGCAGTTCTTC. Translated: CASRLGGGNEQFF.

The chain couples TRBV7-2 to TRBJ1-4, with TRBD1 as a possible D gene (5 bases). The CDR3 runs to 16 residues. CDR1 and CDR2 from the germline V gene are SGHTA and FQGNSA. Trimming cost V 1 base and J 7 bases, with 16 bases left between them. The CDR3 DNA reads as TGTGCCAGCAGCTTAGGGGGGTCGGGGGTGGGTGAAAAACTGTTTTTT. It codes for CASSLGGSGVGEKLFF.

The rearrangement links TRBV6-1 to TRBJ2-5; 7 positions match TRBD2. CDR1 is MNHNS, CDR2 SASEGT, per germline. The ends lost 2 bases at V and 2 bases at J; junction bases unmatched: 8. The CDR3 spans 16 residues. In DNA form, the CDR3 reads TGTGCCAGCAGTGAATGGGCGGGGGACCTTCAAGAGACCCAGTACTTC. The encoded protein is CASSEWAGDLQETQYF.

This clonotype was observed a few times. The chain joins TRBV11-3 to TRBJ2-3, with 14 bases matching TRBD2. With V trimmed by 5 bases and J by 5 bases, 9 bases remained unmatched. The CDR3 has 17 residues. Germline-derived CDR1 and CDR2 are SGHNT and YENEEA. CDR3 amino acids: CASSPQGLAGEGDTQYF. CDR3 coding DNA: TGTGCCAGCAGCCCACAGGGACTAGCGGGAGAGGGAGATACGCAGTATTTT.

The CDR3 here is CASSPRVAMYNEQFF. The CDR3 coding sequence is TGTGCCAGCAGTCCTCGGGTAGCGATGTACAATGAGCAGTTCTTC. The rearrangement joins TRBV12-3 or TRBV12-4 to TRBJ2-1; maybe TRBD2 (5 bases). There are 15 residues in the CDR3. V was clipped by 5 bases and J by 4 bases, with 15 bases between them.

This clonotype showed up just a few times. J is TRBJ1-4 and V is TRBV28; D is uncertain. Germline assignment: CDR1 MDHEN and CDR2 SYDVKM. V lost 3 bases to trimming and J lost 6 bases, with 11 bases between them. The CDR3 length is 14 residues. The DNA of the CDR3 is TGTGCCAGCAGTTTCGTAAAGGCCCATGAAAAACTGTTTTTT. It specifies CASSFVKAHEKLFF.

The V and J genes are TRBV11-2 and TRBJ1-3; D gene uncertain. CDR1 is SGHAT, CDR2 FQNNGV, per germline. The CDR3 runs 14 residues. V gave up 7 bases and J gave up 2 bases, with 12 bases separating them. The CDR3 nucleotides read TGTGCCAGCATCATCGGGGAGCCTGGAAACACCATATATTTT. Translating it yields CASIIGEPGNTIYF.

The chain recombines TRBV11-3 with TRBJ2-5, with 8 bases fitting TRBD1. The germline CDR1 and CDR2 sequences are SGHNT and YENEEA. Trimming took 6 bases from V and 5 from J; bases not matched to a gene: 11. The CDR3 spans 15 residues. CDR3 sequence reads: CASSKRQGRGETQYF. The CDR3 DNA reads TGTGCCAGCAGTAAAAGACAGGGGCGCGGGGAGACCCAGTACTTC.

The gene calls are TRBV6-1 and TRBJ2-1; D is unresolved. The V end lost 3 bases, the J end lost 5 bases, and 14 bases lay between the germline ends. CDR3 size: 15 residues. Germline V gene data show CDR1 as MNHNS and CDR2 as SASEGT. CDR3 region: CASSDWQSPNNEQFF. The CDR3, as DNA: TGTGCCAGCAGTGATTGGCAAAGTCCGAACAATGAGCAGTTCTTC.

This clonotype was found a few times. The rearrangement uses TRBV6-1 and TRBJ1-2; the D is unclear. The CDR3 extends over 10 amino acids. V lost 1 base to trimming and J lost 8 bases, with 2 bases between them. Germline V lookup: CDR1 MNHNS, CDR2 SASEGT. This CDR3 reads CASSEVGYTF. DNA for the CDR3: TGTGCCAGCAGTGAAGTAGGCTACACCTTC.

In nucleotides, the CDR3 is TGTGCCAGCAGTGTTCTTAATGAAAAACTGTTTTTT. Encoded protein: CASSVLNEKLFF. This rearrangement joins TRBV25-1 to TRBJ1-4; no clear D. V lost 4 bases and J 4 bases, leaving 4 bases between the germline ends. There are 12 residues in the CDR3. The germline V gene has CDR1 MGHDK and CDR2 SYGVNS.

This clonotype has just a few counts. The chain combines TRBV6-6 with TRBJ2-5; a possible D gene is TRBD1 (5 bases). The V and J ends lost 6 bases and 5 bases respectively, with 10 bases between them. The CDR3 loop spans 12 amino acids. Germline CDR1 reads MNHNY; CDR2 reads SVGAGI (reference sequence). For the CDR3, the DNA is TGTGCCAGCAGCTGGGGCGAGGAGACCCAGTACTTC. This gives the protein CASSWGEETQYF.

This clonotype was counted between two and nine times. The chain couples TRBV7-2 to TRBJ2-5, with D possibly TRBD1 on 6 matching bases. V was pared by 5 bases and J by 1 base, with 14 bases between. This CDR3 region has 15 residues. Germline CDR1 is SGHTA and CDR2 is FQGNSA. CDR3 sequence reads: CASSRNQGLQETQYF. The CDR3 DNA reads TGTGCCAGCAGCAGAAACCAGGGGCTCCAAGAGACCCAGTACTTC.

This clonotype has a handful of counts. The chain is built from TRBV7-6 and TRBJ2-5, with D perhaps matching TRBD1 (5 bases). The germline V gene encodes CDR1 SGHVS and CDR2 FNYEAQ. The germline V and J ends were trimmed by 4 bases and 1 base, with 13 bases remaining between them. The CDR3 loop spans 15 amino acids. The DNA of the CDR3 is TGTGCCAGCAGCTGGTTAGGGGCCCCCCAAGAGACCCAGTACTTC. The encoded protein is CASSWLGAPQETQYF. Full variable domain (remainder filled in from reference TRBV7-6 and TRBJ2-5): GAGVSQSPRYKVTKRGQDVALRCDPISGHVSLYWYRQALGQGPEFLTYFNYEAQQDKSGLPNDRFSAERPEGSISTLTIQRTEQRDSAMYRCASSWLGAPQETQYFGPGTRLLVL.

V gene TRBV10-3 combines with J gene TRBJ2-3, with D uncertain. This CDR3 has 16 amino acids. The V gene's germline CDR1 is ENHRY and CDR2 SYGVKD. Deletions cut 3 bases from V and 0 bases from J, with 13 bases between. The CDR3, as DNA: TGTGCCATCAGTGACCTACAGTATTCTAGCACAGATACGCAGTATTTT. Encoded protein: CAISDLQYSSTDTQYF.

This clonotype was detected a few times. The rearrangement joins TRBV12-3 or TRBV12-4 to TRBJ1-6, with a weak D call TRBD1 (5 bases). This CDR3 has 14 residues. With 3 bases removed from V and 6 bases from J, the gap between germline ends came to 9 bases. CDR3 bases: TGTGCCAGCAGTTTTCAAGGGGCTAATTCACCCCTCCACTTT. Translating it yields CASSFQGANSPLHF.